These T cell receptor beta chains were read from a single sample in a study of vaccination effects on CD4 cells after COVID-19. No cognate antigen is known for these TCRs. Sequencing was performed with immunoSEQ multiplex PCR; in TCRdb, only in-frame clones are kept and a portion is missing. The sample yields around 79,000 clones, 78% seen once. The sequencing used CD4+ T cells from PBMCs cultured with SARS-CoV-2 spike peptides, collected before COVID-19 vaccination. Every receptor here comes from a human donor who received a COVID-19 vaccine. Both conserved end residues are part of each CDR3. The D gene is left open where the match is weak.

v_gene	d_gene	j_gene	len	CDR3nt	CDR3aa
TRBV4-1	TRBD1	TRBJ2-2	17	TGCGCCAGCAGCCAGGGAAAGGGGACAGGGGGTTTCGGGGAGCTGTTTTTT	CASSQGKGTGGFGELFF
TRBV4-1	TRBD1	TRBJ1-1	15	TGCGCCAGCAGCCCCGGAGGGGGCCGAAACACTGAAGCTTTCTTT	CASSPGGGRNTEAFF
TRBV18	NA	TRBJ2-3	16	TGTGCCAGCTCACCACTGAGGGGTAGAGGCACAGATACGCAGTATTTT	CASSPLRGRGTDTQYF
TRBV7-2	NA	TRBJ2-3	14	TGTGCCAGCAGTCCTAGCCGGTACGTGGATACGCAGTATTTT	CASSPSRYVDTQYF
TRBV18	TRBD1	TRBJ1-2	15	TGTGCCAGCTCACCCATGGACAGGGGGAATTATGGCTACACCTTC	CASSPMDRGNYGYTF
TRBV6-5	TRBD2	TRBJ2-1	15	TGTGCCAGCAGGCGGACTAGCGGGGGAACTAATGAGCAGTTCTTC	CASRRTSGGTNEQFF
TRBV6-5	NA	TRBJ1-3	14	TGTGCCAGCAGTTACTCAGGGAGTGGAAACACCATATATTTT	CASSYSGSGNTIYF
TRBV24-1	TRBD2	TRBJ2-1	15	TGTGCCACCAGTGATTCTAGCGGGGGATGGAATGAGCAGTTCTTC	CATSDSSGGWNEQFF
TRBV4-1	TRBD2	TRBJ2-5	19	TGCGCCAGCAGCAGGACAGGGATGACTAGCGGGGGGCCCCAAGAGACCCAGTACTTC	CASSRTGMTSGGPQETQYF
TRBV24-1	TRBD1	TRBJ2-3	18	TGTGCCACCAGTGACCCCGGACTCAGGGGGCTTAGCACAGATACGCAGTATTTT	CATSDPGLRGLSTDTQYF
TRBV2	TRBD2	TRBJ2-2	18	TGTGCCAGCAGTCGCGAGACTAGCTCCCGGGGGTACACCGGGGAGCTGTTTTTT	CASSRETSSRGYTGELFF